This T cell receptor beta chain comes out of a study of regulatory T cells in long-lasting Graves disease. Library construction for TCR beta used iRepertoire HTBI primers and Arm-PCR of CDR3 regions. TCRdb reprocessed the multiplex PCR reads with MiXCR, giving one entry per CDR3 protein. The table lists approximately 400,000 distinct CDR3 sequences, approximately 12% of them singletons, with approximately 20% in the top ten. V lost 3 bases to trimming and J lost 2 bases, with 13 bases between them. The CDR3 covers 15 residues. Ten or more counts support this clonotype. Time point meaning: newly diagnosed GD, antithyroid drugs for less than 3 months. Preparation of the TCR library used RNA extracted from PBMCs. Tubes containing EDTA received about 9.7 milliliters of drawn peripheral blood. The sample was also reused in another study, on T cells in Graves' hyperthyroidism and ophthalmopathy. From that second work: The blood repertoire included most of the expanded thyroid clonotypes above 0.001.

The source is a young woman with Graves disease. The V call is TRBV12-3 or TRBV12-4, the J call TRBJ1-2; D possibly corresponds to TRBD1 (6 bases). The source was peripheral blood mononuclear cells (PBMCs), collected at new diagnosis, from a patient treated with antithyroid drugs. The CDR3 nucleotides are TGTGCCAGCAGTTTGGGACAACTTGGAAACTATGGCTACACCTTC. It encodes CASSLGQLGNYGYTF.